The sequence of this T cell receptor (beta chain) was determined in a study of blood T cell repertoires in COVID-19. Study-wide context: The study drew acute and convalescent COVID-19 samples from the United States, Italy and Spain. T cells, B-cell-depleted T cells, or PBMCs provided the cDNA or gDNA that served as material.

Authors' processing steps: Reference gene primer amplification gave estimated nucleated cell counts. Profiling relied on immunoSEQ multiplex PCR, and the TCRdb table lists in-frame clones only, not all of them. The V and J calls and clone size were taken over from that table, and D and trimming were inferred from the DNA. The table lists approximately 100,000 clones, 70% to 80% of them singletons. The CDR3 is made up of 14 amino acids. Looked up from germline, CDR1 is KGHDR and CDR2 is SFDVKD. V lost 9 bases and J lost 3, with 14 bases in between. Sequencing was done on a sample of peripheral blood. The sequence came from a man in his 70s with acute or convalescent COVID-19. V usage is TRBV24-1 and J usage is TRBJ2-1; the D gene is possibly TRBD1 (6 bases). The CDR3 region has the DNA TGTGCCACCGGGGGCGGAGTACTCTACAATGAGCAGTTCTTC. It yields the protein CATGGGVLYNEQFF.